This is a list of T cell receptor beta chains from one sample in a study of cytomegalovirus exposure and HLA in healthy donors. Using immunoSEQ multiplex PCR, the repertoire was profiled, and TCRdb retains in-frame clones only, with some absent. The sample has about 170,000 clones, over 60% seen once; the top ten hold 0.65% to 0.95%. The sample comprised PBMCs. These receptors all come from a female donor in good health and CMV-seronegative. Each CDR3 is given with its conserved first and last residue. The D gene is left open where the match is weak.

V: TRBV25-1
D: TRBD2
J: TRBJ2-2
CDR3: CASKFSGGRANTGELFF

V: TRBV7-2
D: -
J: TRBJ1-2
CDR3: CASSLSGAVGGYTF

V: TRBV30
D: -
J: TRBJ1-2
CDR3: CAWSQGLNYGYTF

V: TRBV15
D: TRBD1
J: TRBJ2-3
CDR3: CATSRARGQGTDTQYF

V: TRBV27
D: -
J: TRBJ2-6
CDR3: CASSLSRSGGANVLTF

V: TRBV7-2
D: TRBD2
J: TRBJ2-7
CDR3: CASSLSLAGGYEQYF

V: TRBV5-6
D: -
J: TRBJ1-4
CDR3: CASSSRGIDSEKLFF

V: TRBV29-1
D: -
J: TRBJ1-2
CDR3: CSVDRLQGGYTF

V: TRBV7-2
D: -
J: TRBJ2-2
CDR3: CASSGSRRWGELFF

V: TRBV21-1
D: -
J: TRBJ2-3
CDR3: CASSKGCSPSDSTDTQYF

V: TRBV7-2
D: TRBD2
J: TRBJ2-2
CDR3: CASSGLAGIITGELFF

V: TRBV29-1
D: -
J: TRBJ1-2
CDR3: CSVYSNYGYTF

V: TRBV12-5
D: TRBD1
J: TRBJ2-1
CDR3: CASGLEAGGNEQFF

V: TRBV4-2
D: -
J: TRBJ1-2
CDR3: CASSPNQDRFNYGYTF

V: TRBV7-9
D: TRBD2
J: TRBJ2-1
CDR3: CASSLIGTSGGGEQFF

V: TRBV6-6
D: TRBD1
J: TRBJ1-2
CDR3: CASSYSDRVEGYTF

V: TRBV28
D: TRBD2
J: -
CDR3: CASSSSGTSGGSYEQYF

V: TRBV29-1
D: TRBD1
J: TRBJ2-7
CDR3: CSVPGTGPSYEQYF

V: TRBV6-5
D: TRBD1
J: TRBJ2-2
CDR3: CASSYRQGRTGELFF

V: TRBV27
D: -
J: TRBJ1-1
CDR3: CASSSRRQQAFF

V: TRBV6-5
D: -
J: TRBJ2-7
CDR3: CASSVDYSYEQYF

V: TRBV7-2
D: TRBD2
J: TRBJ2-5
CDR3: CASTTTSGGYQETQYF

V: TRBV25-1
D: TRBD2
J: TRBJ2-5
CDR3: CASSPEEGLAGGPWEQYF

V: TRBV27
D: TRBD1
J: TRBJ1-1
CDR3: CASSPDRYFTNTEAFF

V: TRBV5-4
D: -
J: TRBJ2-2
CDR3: CASSLEQRNTGELFF

V: TRBV4-2
D: TRBD2
J: TRBJ2-3
CDR3: CASSQKAGARADTQYF

V: TRBV7-9
D: -
J: TRBJ2-3
CDR3: CASSLALDRLNTDTQYF

V: TRBV7-6
D: -
J: TRBJ2-3
CDR3: CASSQRLDPDTQYF

V: TRBV11-1
D: TRBD2
J: TRBJ2-1
CDR3: CASSLGGLAGGTSYNEQFF

V: TRBV27
D: -
J: TRBJ2-5
CDR3: CASSFLSGGETQYF

V: TRBV7-2
D: TRBD1
J: TRBJ1-5
CDR3: CASSLDRGREQPQHF

V: TRBV11-2
D: TRBD1
J: TRBJ2-7
CDR3: CASSSRQGRAYEQYF

V: TRBV6-6
D: -
J: TRBJ1-2
CDR3: CASSYTGETYGYTF